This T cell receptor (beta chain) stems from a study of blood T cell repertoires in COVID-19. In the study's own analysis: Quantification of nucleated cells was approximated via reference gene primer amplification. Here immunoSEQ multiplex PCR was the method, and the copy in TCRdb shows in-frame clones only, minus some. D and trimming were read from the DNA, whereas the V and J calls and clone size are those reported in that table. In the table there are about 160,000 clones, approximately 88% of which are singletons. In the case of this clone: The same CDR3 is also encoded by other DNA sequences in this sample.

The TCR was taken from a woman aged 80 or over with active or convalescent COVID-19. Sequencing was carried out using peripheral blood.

The CDR3 spells CASSLQGSTEAFF. CDR3 DNA: TGTGCCAGCAGTTTGCAGGGGAGCACTGAAGCTTTCTTT. The rearrangement joins TRBV12-3 or TRBV12-4 to TRBJ1-1, with D possibly TRBD1 on 6 matching bases. Trimming removed 3 bases at V and 4 bases at J, with 9 bases between. This CDR3 contains 13 residues.